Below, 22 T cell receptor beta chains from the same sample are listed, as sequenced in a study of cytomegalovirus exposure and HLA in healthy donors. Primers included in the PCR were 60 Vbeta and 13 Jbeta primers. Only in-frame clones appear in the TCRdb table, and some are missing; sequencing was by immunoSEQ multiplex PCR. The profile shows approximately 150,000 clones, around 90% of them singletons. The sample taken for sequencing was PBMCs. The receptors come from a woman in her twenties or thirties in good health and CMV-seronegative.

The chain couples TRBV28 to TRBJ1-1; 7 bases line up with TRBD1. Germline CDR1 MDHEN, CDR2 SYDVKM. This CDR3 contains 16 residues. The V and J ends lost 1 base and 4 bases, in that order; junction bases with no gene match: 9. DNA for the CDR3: TGTGCCAGCAGTTTATCACAGGGGATGGGGCCCACTGAAGCTTTCTTT. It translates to CASSLSQGMGPTEAFF. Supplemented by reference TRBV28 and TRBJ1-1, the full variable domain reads DVKVTQSSRYLVKRTGEKVFLECVQDMDHENMFWYRQDPGLGLRLIYFSYDVKMKEKGDIPEGYSVSREKKERFSLILESASTNQTSMYLCASSLSQGMGPTEAFFGQGTRLTVV.

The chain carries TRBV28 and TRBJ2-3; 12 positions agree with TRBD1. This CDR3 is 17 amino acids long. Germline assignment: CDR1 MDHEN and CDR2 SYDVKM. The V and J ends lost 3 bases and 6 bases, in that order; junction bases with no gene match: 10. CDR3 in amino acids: CASSLTGTGGPADTQYF. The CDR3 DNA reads TGTGCCAGCAGTTTGACCGGGACAGGGGGCCCGGCGGATACGCAGTATTTT. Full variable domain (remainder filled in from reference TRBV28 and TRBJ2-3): DVKVTQSSRYLVKRTGEKVFLECVQDMDHENMFWYRQDPGLGLRLIYFSYDVKMKEKGDIPEGYSVSREKKERFSLILESASTNQTSMYLCASSLTGTGGPADTQYFGPGTRLTVL.

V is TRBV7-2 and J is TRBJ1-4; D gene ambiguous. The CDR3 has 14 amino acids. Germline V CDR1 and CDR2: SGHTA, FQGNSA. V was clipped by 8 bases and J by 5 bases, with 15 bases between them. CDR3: CASHSTGLNEKLFF. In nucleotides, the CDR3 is TGTGCCAGCCATTCGACGGGTTTAAATGAAAAACTGTTTTTT.

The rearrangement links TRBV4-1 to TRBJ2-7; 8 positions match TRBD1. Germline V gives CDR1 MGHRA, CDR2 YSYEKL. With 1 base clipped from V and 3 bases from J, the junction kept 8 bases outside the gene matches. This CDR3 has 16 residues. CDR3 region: CASSQATRTGLYEQYF. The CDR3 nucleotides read TGCGCCAGCAGCCAAGCAACCCGGACAGGGCTCTACGAGCAGTACTTC.

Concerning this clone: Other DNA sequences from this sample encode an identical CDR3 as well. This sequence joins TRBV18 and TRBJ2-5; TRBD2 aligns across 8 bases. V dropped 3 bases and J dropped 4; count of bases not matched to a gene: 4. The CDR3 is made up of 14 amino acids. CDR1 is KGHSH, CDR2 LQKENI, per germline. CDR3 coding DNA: TGTGCCAGCTCACCCACCGGGGGGGCAGAGACCCAGTACTTC. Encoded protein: CASSPTGGAETQYF.

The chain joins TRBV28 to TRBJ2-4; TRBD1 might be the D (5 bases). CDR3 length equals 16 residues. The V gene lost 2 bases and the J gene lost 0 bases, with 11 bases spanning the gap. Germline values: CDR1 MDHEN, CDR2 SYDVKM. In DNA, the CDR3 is TGTGCCAGCAGTTTAGGACAACCTGGAGCCAAAAACATTCAGTACTTC. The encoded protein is CASSLGQPGAKNIQYF.

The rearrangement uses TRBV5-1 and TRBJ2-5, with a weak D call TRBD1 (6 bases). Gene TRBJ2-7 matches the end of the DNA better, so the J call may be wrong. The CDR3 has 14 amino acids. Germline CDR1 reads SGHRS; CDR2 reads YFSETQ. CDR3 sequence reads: CASSPRDTYYEQYF. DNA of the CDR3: TGCGCCAGCAGCCCTCGGGACACCTACTACGAGCAGTACTTC.

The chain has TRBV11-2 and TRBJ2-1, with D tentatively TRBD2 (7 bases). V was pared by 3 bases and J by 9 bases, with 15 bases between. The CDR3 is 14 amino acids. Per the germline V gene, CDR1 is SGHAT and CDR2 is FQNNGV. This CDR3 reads CASSLGAGASEQFF. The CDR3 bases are TGTGCCAGCAGCTTGGGGGCGGGGGCGAGTGAGCAGTTCTTC.

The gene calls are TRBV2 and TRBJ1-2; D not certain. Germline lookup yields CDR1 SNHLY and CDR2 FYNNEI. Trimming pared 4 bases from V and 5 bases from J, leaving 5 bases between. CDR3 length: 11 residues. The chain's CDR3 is CASSVRYGYTF. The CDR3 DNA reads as TGTGCCAGCAGTGTTAGATATGGCTACACCTTC.

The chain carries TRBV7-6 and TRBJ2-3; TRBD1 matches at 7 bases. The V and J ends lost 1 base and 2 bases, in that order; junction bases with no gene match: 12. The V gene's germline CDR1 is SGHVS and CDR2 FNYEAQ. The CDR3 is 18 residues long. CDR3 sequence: CASSLGVTGPLNTDTQYF. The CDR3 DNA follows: TGTGCCAGCAGCTTAGGGGTGACAGGGCCCCTTAACACAGATACGCAGTATTTT.

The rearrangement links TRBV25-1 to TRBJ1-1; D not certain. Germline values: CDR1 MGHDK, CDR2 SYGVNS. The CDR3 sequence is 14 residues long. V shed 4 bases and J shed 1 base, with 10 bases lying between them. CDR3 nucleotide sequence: TGTGCCAGCAGTGTTTCCCCGGGGAACACTGAAGCTTTCTTT. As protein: CASSVSPGNTEAFF.

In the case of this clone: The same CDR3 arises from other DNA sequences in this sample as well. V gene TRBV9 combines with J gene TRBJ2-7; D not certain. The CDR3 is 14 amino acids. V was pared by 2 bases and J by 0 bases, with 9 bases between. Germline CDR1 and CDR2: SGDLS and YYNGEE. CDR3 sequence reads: CASSVGQSSYEQYF. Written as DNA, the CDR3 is TGTGCCAGCAGCGTTGGGCAGAGCTCCTACGAGCAGTACTTC.

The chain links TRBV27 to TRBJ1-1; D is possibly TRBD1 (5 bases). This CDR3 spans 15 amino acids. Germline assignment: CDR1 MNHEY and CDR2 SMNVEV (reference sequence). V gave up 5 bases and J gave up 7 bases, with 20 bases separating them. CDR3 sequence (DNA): TGTGCCAGCAGTAGACTTCTCACAGGAGAGCGTGAAGCTTTCTTT. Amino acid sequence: CASSRLLTGEREAFF.

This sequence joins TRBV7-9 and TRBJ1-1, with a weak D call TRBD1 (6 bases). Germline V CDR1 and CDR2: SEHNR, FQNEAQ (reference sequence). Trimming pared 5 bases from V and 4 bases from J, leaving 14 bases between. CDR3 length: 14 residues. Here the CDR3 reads CASSTLQGGTEAFF. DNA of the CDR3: TGTGCCAGCAGCACGCTACAGGGTGGCACTGAAGCTTTCTTT.

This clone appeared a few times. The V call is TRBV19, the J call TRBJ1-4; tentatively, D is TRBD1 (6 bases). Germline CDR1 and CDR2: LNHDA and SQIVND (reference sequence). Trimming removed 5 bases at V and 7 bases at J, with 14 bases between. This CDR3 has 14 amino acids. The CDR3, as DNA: TGTGCCAGTAGTGGCCCAGGGGATGGTGAAAAACTGTTTTTT. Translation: CASSGPGDGEKLFF.

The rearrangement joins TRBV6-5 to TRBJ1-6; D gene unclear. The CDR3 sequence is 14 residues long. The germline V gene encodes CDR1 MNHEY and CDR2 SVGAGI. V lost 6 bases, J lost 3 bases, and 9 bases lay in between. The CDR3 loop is CASRGASYNSPLHF. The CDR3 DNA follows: TGTGCCAGCAGAGGCGCTAGCTATAATTCACCCCTCCACTTT.

This CDR3 is CASSSNRGGLDKAGELFF. The CDR3 region has the DNA TGTGCCAGCAGCTCCAATAGGGGGGGCCTCGATAAGGCCGGGGAGCTGTTTTTT. This chain connects TRBV11-2 to TRBJ2-2, with D perhaps TRBD2 (7 bases). CDR3 size: 18 residues. The germline V gene has CDR1 SGHAT and CDR2 FQNNGV. Trimming took off 4 bases at V and 6 bases at J, with 24 bases between the two ends. The variable domain in full, with the rest retrieved from reference TRBV11-2 and TRBJ2-2, is EAGVAQSPRYKIIEKRQSVAFWCNPISGHATLYWYQQILGQGPKLLIQFQNNGVVDDSQLPKDRFSAERLKGVDSTLKIQPAKLEDSAVYLCASSSNRGGLDKAGELFFGEGSRLTVL.

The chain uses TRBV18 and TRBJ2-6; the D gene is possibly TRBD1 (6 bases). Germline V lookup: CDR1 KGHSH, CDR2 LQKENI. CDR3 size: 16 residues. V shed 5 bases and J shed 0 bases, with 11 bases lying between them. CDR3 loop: CASSSGQNSGANVLTF. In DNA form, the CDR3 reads TGTGCCAGCTCAAGCGGACAGAACTCTGGGGCCAACGTCCTGACTTTC.

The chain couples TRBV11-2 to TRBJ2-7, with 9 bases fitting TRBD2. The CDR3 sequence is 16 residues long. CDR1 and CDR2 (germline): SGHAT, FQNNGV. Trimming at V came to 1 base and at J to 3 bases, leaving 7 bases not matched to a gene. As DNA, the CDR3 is TGTGCCAGCAGCTTAGGAGCGGGAGGAGTCGTCTACGAGCAGTACTTC. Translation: CASSLGAGGVVYEQYF. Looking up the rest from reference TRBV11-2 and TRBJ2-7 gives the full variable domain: EAGVAQSPRYKIIEKRQSVAFWCNPISGHATLYWYQQILGQGPKLLIQFQNNGVVDDSQLPKDRFSAERLKGVDSTLKIQPAKLEDSAVYLCASSLGAGGVVYEQYFGPGTRLTVT.

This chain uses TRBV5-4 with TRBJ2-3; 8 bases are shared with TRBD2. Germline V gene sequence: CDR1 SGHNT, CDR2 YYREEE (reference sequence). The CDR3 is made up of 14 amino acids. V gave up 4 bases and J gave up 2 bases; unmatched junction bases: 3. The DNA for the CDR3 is TGTGCCAGCAGCCAGGGACTAGTCACAGATACGCAGTATTTT. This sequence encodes CASSQGLVTDTQYF. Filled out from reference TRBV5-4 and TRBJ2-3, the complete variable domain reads ETGVTQSPTHLIKTRGQQVTLRCSSQSGHNTVSWYQQALGQGPQFIFQYYREEENGRGNFPPRFSGLQFPNYSSELNVNALELDDSALYLCASSQGLVTDTQYFGPGTRLTVL.

CDR3 in amino acids: CASSLMAGAKGEAFF. The DNA for the CDR3 is TGCGCCAGCAGCTTGATGGCAGGGGCTAAGGGTGAAGCTTTCTTT. J is TRBJ1-1 and V is TRBV5-1; weak D call: TRBD1 (6 bases). Trimming cost V 1 base and J 7 bases, with 17 bases left between them. CDR3 length equals 15 residues. Germline assignment: CDR1 SGHRS and CDR2 YFSETQ.

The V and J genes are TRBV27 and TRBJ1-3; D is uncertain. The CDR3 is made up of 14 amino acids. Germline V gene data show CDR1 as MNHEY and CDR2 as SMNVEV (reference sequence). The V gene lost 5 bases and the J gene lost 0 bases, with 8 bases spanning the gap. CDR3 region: CASSPDFSGNTIYF. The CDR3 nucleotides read TGTGCCAGCAGTCCTGACTTCTCTGGAAACACCATATATTTT.